The rows below give T cell receptor beta chains drawn from one sample of a study of identical twins. Using its own MiXCR run on the 5' RACE reads, TCRdb lists one record per CDR3 protein. The top ten hold roughly 0.3% of the sample, which has around 1.7 million distinct CDR3 sequences, more than 30% seen once. Sample: cord blood. All receptors come from a newborn girl in good health. CDR3s include the opening cysteine and the closing phenylalanine or tryptophan. D genes are given only for firm matches. Only some rows state a clone size, as once, few, many or a class for expanded clones.

clone size: few
J gene: TRBJ2-7
V gene: TRBV6-5
D gene: NA
CDR3 DNA: TGTGCCAGCAGCCCCATGGCGGGAAACCACTACGAGCAGTACTTC
CDR3 protein: CASSPMAGNHYEQYF

clone size: NA
J gene: TRBJ2-1
V gene: TRBV20-1
D gene: TRBD2
CDR3 DNA: TGCAGTGCTAGAGACCGGACTAGCGGGGGGGCCCGGAATGAGCAGTTCTTC
CDR3 protein: CSARDRTSGGARNEQFF

clone size: NA
J gene: TRBJ2-1
V gene: TRBV12-3/TRBV12-4
D gene: NA
CDR3 DNA: TGTGCCAGCAGTTTAGCGCCTGGGAGTTCGGGGGAGCAGTTCTTC
CDR3 protein: CASSLAPGSSGEQFF

clone size: few
J gene: TRBJ1-2
V gene: TRBV7-9
D gene: NA
CDR3 DNA: TGTGCCAGCAGCTTAGCGCGGGGACGGGCCCGGTATGGCTACACCTTC
CDR3 protein: CASSLARGRARYGYTF

clone size: NA
J gene: TRBJ2-7
V gene: TRBV7-2
D gene: TRBD2
CDR3 DNA: TGTGCCAGCAGCTTAGGCGGACTAGTAGGCTACAATGAGCAGTACTTC
CDR3 protein: CASSLGGLVGYNEQYF

clone size: NA
J gene: TRBJ2-3
V gene: TRBV12-3/TRBV12-4
D gene: NA
CDR3 DNA: TGTGCCAGCAGTTTAGATTCGACCGTATTGTATTTT
CDR3 protein: CASSLDSTVLYF

clone size: few
J gene: TRBJ2-1
V gene: TRBV12-3/TRBV12-4
D gene: NA
CDR3 DNA: TGTGCCAGCAGTTTACGGCCGGGACTCAGAGGGGACAATGAGCAGTTCTTC
CDR3 protein: CASSLRPGLRGDNEQFF

clone size: NA
J gene: TRBJ2-3
V gene: TRBV10-2
D gene: NA
CDR3 DNA: TGCGCCAGCAGTGGGGCCCCTGATACGCAGTATTTT
CDR3 protein: CASSGAPDTQYF

clone size: many
J gene: TRBJ2-7
V gene: TRBV29-1
D gene: TRBD1
CDR3 DNA: TGCAGCGTTAGCCCCCGGGACAGCTACGAGCAGTACTTC
CDR3 protein: CSVSPRDSYEQYF

clone size: few
J gene: TRBJ2-7
V gene: TRBV7-2
D gene: NA
CDR3 DNA: TGTGCCAGCAGCCAACAACGGATCTACGAGCAGTACTTC
CDR3 protein: CASSQQRIYEQYF

clone size: NA
J gene: TRBJ1-2
V gene: TRBV6-1
D gene: NA
CDR3 DNA: TGTGCCAGCAGTCCACGAAGGGTGGGCTACACCTTC
CDR3 protein: CASSPRRVGYTF

clone size: many
J gene: TRBJ2-4
V gene: TRBV29-1
D gene: TRBD1
CDR3 DNA: TGCAGCGTTGAAAGACAGGGGGCTCACATTCAGTACTTC
CDR3 protein: CSVERQGAHIQYF

clone size: few
J gene: TRBJ2-1
V gene: TRBV7-2
D gene: NA
CDR3 DNA: TGTGCCAGCAGCCGAGATGGGGGCAATGAGCAGTTCTTC
CDR3 protein: CASSRDGGNEQFF

clone size: few
J gene: TRBJ2-5
V gene: TRBV6-1
D gene: NA
CDR3 DNA: TGTGTCAGCAGTGCGGGACCCCCAGAGACCCAGTACTTC
CDR3 protein: CVSSAGPPETQYF

clone size: NA
J gene: TRBJ2-3
V gene: TRBV9
D gene: NA
CDR3 DNA: TGTGCCAGCAGCGTAGAGCCCGGGGCCCCCCAGATTACGCAGTATTTT
CDR3 protein: CASSVEPGAPQITQYF

clone size: NA
J gene: TRBJ2-1
V gene: TRBV28
D gene: TRBD2
CDR3 DNA: TGTGCCAGCAGCCCTACAGGGACTAGGGGGGGCCGGGACAATGAGCAGTTCTTC
CDR3 protein: CASSPTGTRGGRDNEQFF

clone size: few
J gene: TRBJ2-1
V gene: TRBV6-1
D gene: NA
CDR3 DNA: TGTGCCAGCATAGTGGTGGGTAAGGGCGAGCAGTTCTTC
CDR3 protein: CASIVVGKGEQFF

clone size: NA
J gene: TRBJ2-1
V gene: TRBV12-3/TRBV12-4
D gene: TRBD2
CDR3 DNA: TGTGCCAGGACCCCGGGACTAGCGGGAGGTGGTTTCCCCTACAATGAGCAGTTCTTC
CDR3 protein: CARTPGLAGGGFPYNEQFF

clone size: NA
J gene: TRBJ2-7
V gene: TRBV13
D gene: NA
CDR3 DNA: TGTGCCAGCAGCGCGGGACAGCCCTACGAGCAGTACTTC
CDR3 protein: CASSAGQPYEQYF

clone size: NA
J gene: TRBJ2-7
V gene: TRBV30
D gene: NA
CDR3 DNA: TGTGCCTGGAGTGCCACAGGTCTCTCCTACAATGAGCAGTACTTC
CDR3 protein: CAWSATGLSYNEQYF

clone size: few
J gene: TRBJ1-4
V gene: TRBV5-1
D gene: NA
CDR3 DNA: TGCGCCAGCAGCGACGGACAGTTTAATGAAAAACTGTTTTTT
CDR3 protein: CASSDGQFNEKLFF

clone size: NA
J gene: TRBJ2-1
V gene: TRBV27
D gene: TRBD2
CDR3 DNA: TGTGCCAGCAGTACGATCGGGACTAGCGGGAGTTCGTGGCAGTTCTTC
CDR3 protein: CASSTIGTSGSSWQFF

clone size: NA
J gene: TRBJ1-5
V gene: TRBV6-1
D gene: NA
CDR3 DNA: TGTGCCAGCCTAAGGTGGCAGGGTAGCAATCAGCCCCAGCATTTT
CDR3 protein: CASLRWQGSNQPQHF

clone size: few
J gene: TRBJ2-7
V gene: TRBV7-2
D gene: TRBD2
CDR3 DNA: TGTGCCAGCAGCTTATACGCGGGGGGGCAGGTTTCCGAGCAGTACTTC
CDR3 protein: CASSLYAGGQVSEQYF

clone size: few
J gene: TRBJ2-7
V gene: TRBV9
D gene: NA
CDR3 DNA: TGTGCCAGCAGCGTAGGTCGACTAGGAGAGCAGTACTTC
CDR3 protein: CASSVGRLGEQYF

clone size: NA
J gene: TRBJ2-3
V gene: TRBV11-2
D gene: TRBD2
CDR3 DNA: TGTGCCAGCAGCTTGCTAGCGGGGGGAGGACAGTATTTT
CDR3 protein: CASSLLAGGGQYF

clone size: NA
J gene: TRBJ1-5
V gene: TRBV7-2
D gene: TRBD1
CDR3 DNA: TGTGCCAGCAGCGGGGGGACAGGTATTAATCAGCCCCAGCATTTT
CDR3 protein: CASSGGTGINQPQHF

clone size: NA
J gene: TRBJ2-4
V gene: TRBV4-1
D gene: TRBD2
CDR3 DNA: TGCGCCAGCAGCCAAGCTAGCGGGAAGGGGGTAGCCAAAAACATTCAGTACTTC
CDR3 protein: CASSQASGKGVAKNIQYF

clone size: NA
J gene: TRBJ1-2
V gene: TRBV25-1
D gene: TRBD1
CDR3 DNA: TGTGCCAGCAGTACGACAGGGGCGTATGGCTACACCTTC
CDR3 protein: CASSTTGAYGYTF

clone size: NA
J gene: TRBJ1-5
V gene: TRBV6-1
D gene: NA
CDR3 DNA: TGTGCCAGCAGTGAAAACACCAATCAGCCCCAGCATTTT
CDR3 protein: CASSENTNQPQHF

clone size: few
J gene: TRBJ2-1
V gene: TRBV7-9
D gene: NA
CDR3 DNA: TGTGCCAGCAGCTTAGAGCGCAGGGGTCCGGCTGACAATGAGCAGTTCTTC
CDR3 protein: CASSLERRGPADNEQFF

clone size: NA
J gene: TRBJ2-1
V gene: TRBV11-2
D gene: TRBD2
CDR3 DNA: TGTGCCAGCAGCTCCCTTCGGGAGGGCCTTAATGAGCAGTTCTTC
CDR3 protein: CASSSLREGLNEQFF

clone size: NA
J gene: TRBJ2-7
V gene: TRBV7-9
D gene: NA
CDR3 DNA: TGTGCCAGCAGCTACCACGGCAAGGCTCTCTCCTACGAGCAGTACTTC
CDR3 protein: CASSYHGKALSYEQYF

clone size: NA
J gene: TRBJ2-7
V gene: TRBV7-2
D gene: TRBD2
CDR3 DNA: TGTGCCAGCAGCTTATCTAGCGGGGCCCAATCCTACGAGCAGTACTTC
CDR3 protein: CASSLSSGAQSYEQYF

clone size: NA
J gene: TRBJ1-1
V gene: TRBV5-1
D gene: TRBD1
CDR3 DNA: TGCGCCAGCAGCGAACTAGCCGGGACAGGGGGAAAGAACACTGAAGCTTTCTTT
CDR3 protein: CASSELAGTGGKNTEAFF

clone size: NA
J gene: TRBJ1-4
V gene: TRBV13
D gene: NA
CDR3 DNA: TGTGCCAGCAGCTTAGGAGCAGGGGCTGAAAATGAAAAACTGTTTTTT
CDR3 protein: CASSLGAGAENEKLFF

clone size: NA
J gene: TRBJ1-2
V gene: TRBV4-1
D gene: NA
CDR3 DNA: TGCGCCAGCAGCCAAGTCCGGTCGGGGGGCTACACCTTC
CDR3 protein: CASSQVRSGGYTF

clone size: few
J gene: TRBJ1-4
V gene: TRBV7-2
D gene: NA
CDR3 DNA: TGTGCCAGCAGCTTAATCGAAAGGGCCCGGCGAGGAAAACTGTTTTTT
CDR3 protein: CASSLIERARRGKLFF

clone size: many
J gene: TRBJ2-3
V gene: TRBV5-1
D gene: NA
CDR3 DNA: TGCGCCAGCAGCGCTCGACTGGCCCAGATCTCTTGGATGGGCACAGATACGCAGTATTTT
CDR3 protein: CASSARLAQISWMGTDTQYF

clone size: few
J gene: TRBJ2-4
V gene: TRBV3-1
D gene: NA
CDR3 DNA: TGTGCCAGCAGCCAGGAAACCGCGCCCCTCGCCAAAAACATTCAGTACTTC
CDR3 protein: CASSQETAPLAKNIQYF

clone size: NA
J gene: TRBJ2-7
V gene: TRBV6-5
D gene: TRBD1
CDR3 DNA: TGTGCCAGCGCCTGGGACAGGGGCCACGAGCAGTACTTC
CDR3 protein: CASAWDRGHEQYF

clone size: NA
J gene: TRBJ1-2
V gene: TRBV7-2
D gene: TRBD1
CDR3 DNA: TGTGCCAGCAGCTCTCAGACAGGGAAGGGCTATGGCTACACCTTC
CDR3 protein: CASSSQTGKGYGYTF

clone size: NA
J gene: TRBJ2-2
V gene: TRBV6-2/TRBV6-3
D gene: TRBD2
CDR3 DNA: TGTGCCAGCAGTTACTCTCCTAGCGGGAGAACCGGGGAGCTGTTTTTT
CDR3 protein: CASSYSPSGRTGELFF

clone size: few
J gene: TRBJ1-1
V gene: TRBV7-9
D gene: NA
CDR3 DNA: TGTGCCAGCAGCTTGGAGGGAAGGGGGATAGCTTTCTTT
CDR3 protein: CASSLEGRGIAFF

clone size: NA
J gene: TRBJ2-7
V gene: TRBV6-6
D gene: TRBD2
CDR3 DNA: TGTGCCAGCAGTTTTAGCGGGGTCGGCTACGAGCAGTACTTC
CDR3 protein: CASSFSGVGYEQYF

clone size: NA
J gene: TRBJ1-6
V gene: TRBV10-3
D gene: NA
CDR3 DNA: TGTGCCATCTGGGCAGGGGAGAATTCACCCCTCCACTTT
CDR3 protein: CAIWAGENSPLHF

clone size: NA
J gene: TRBJ2-3
V gene: TRBV5-1
D gene: NA
CDR3 DNA: TGCGCCAGCAGCTTGGAGGGGGGTTTCTCACATACGCAGTATTTT
CDR3 protein: CASSLEGGFSHTQYF

clone size: NA
J gene: TRBJ1-6
V gene: TRBV20-1
D gene: NA
CDR3 DNA: TGCAGTGCGCGGCCCAGGGGTAGCTCCTATAATTCACCCCTCCACTTT
CDR3 protein: CSARPRGSSYNSPLHF

clone size: few
J gene: TRBJ1-3
V gene: TRBV29-1
D gene: TRBD1
CDR3 DNA: TGCAGCGTGGCCGGACAGGGCTATTCAGGAAACACCATATATTTT
CDR3 protein: CSVAGQGYSGNTIYF